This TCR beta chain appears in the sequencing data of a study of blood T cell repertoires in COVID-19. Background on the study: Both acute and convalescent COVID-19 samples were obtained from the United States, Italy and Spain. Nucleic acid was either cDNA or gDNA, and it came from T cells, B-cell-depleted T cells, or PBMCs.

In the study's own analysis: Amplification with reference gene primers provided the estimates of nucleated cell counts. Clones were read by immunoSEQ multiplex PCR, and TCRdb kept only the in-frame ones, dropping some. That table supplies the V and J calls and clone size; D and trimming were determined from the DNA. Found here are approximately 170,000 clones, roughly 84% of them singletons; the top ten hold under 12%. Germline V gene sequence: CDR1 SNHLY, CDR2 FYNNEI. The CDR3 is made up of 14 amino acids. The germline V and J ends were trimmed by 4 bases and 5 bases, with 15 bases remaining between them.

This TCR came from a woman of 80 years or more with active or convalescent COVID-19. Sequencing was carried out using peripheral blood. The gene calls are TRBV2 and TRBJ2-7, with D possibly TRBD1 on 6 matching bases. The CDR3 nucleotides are TGTGCCAGCAGTGGCCAGGGGAGCCGCGACGAGCAGTACTTC. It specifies CASSGQGSRDEQYF.